The entry below describes one TCR beta chain. Its antigen is still unknown. Base qualities are not at hand, and no much larger clone is one base apart. Library preparation was by RT-PCR. Sequencer: Illumina MiSeq. The raw public data were reprocessed by TCRdb itself: fastp quality trimming at Q25, MiXCR clonotype calling, in-frame beta chains only. Identical CDR3 proteins give one entry, which carries the most common genes and DNA. The sample contains fewer than 800,000 distinct CDR3 sequences, around 14% of them found a single time. The top ten clones comprise roughly 3.9% of the sample. This sample was included in a study (dated by TCRdb to 2015 to 2016). CDR1 SGHVS and CDR2 FQNEAQ were looked up in the germline V gene. From V the trimming removes 5 bases and from J it removes 0 bases, while the gene matches leave 4 bases of the junction unaccounted for. Counted from cysteine to phenylalanine, this CDR3 has 16 amino acids. Solely the CDR3 DNA is kept, with 48 bases framed from the first base.

The rearranged segments are TRBV7-8 and TRBJ2-2; 9 junctional bases match TRBD2. Material: memory CD4+ T cells from blood. This sequence was found in a female donor in good health, serving as a healthy control. The DNA is TGTGCCAGCAGCGTTCGACTAGCGGCGAACACCGGGGAGCTGTTTTTT. The encoded protein is CASSVRLAANTGELFF.